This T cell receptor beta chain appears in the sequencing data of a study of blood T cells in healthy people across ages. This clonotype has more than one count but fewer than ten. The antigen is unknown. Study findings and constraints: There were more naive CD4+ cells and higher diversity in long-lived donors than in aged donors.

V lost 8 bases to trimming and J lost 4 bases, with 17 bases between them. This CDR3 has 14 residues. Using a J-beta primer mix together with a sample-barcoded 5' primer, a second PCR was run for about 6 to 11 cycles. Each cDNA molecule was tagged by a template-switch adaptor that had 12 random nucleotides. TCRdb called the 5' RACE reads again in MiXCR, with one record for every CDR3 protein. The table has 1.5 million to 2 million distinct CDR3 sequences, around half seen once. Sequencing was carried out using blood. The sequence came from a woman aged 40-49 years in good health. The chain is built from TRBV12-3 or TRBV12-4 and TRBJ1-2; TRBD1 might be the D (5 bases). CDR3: CASGLRGWGYGYTF. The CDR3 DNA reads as TGTGCCAGCGGCCTGAGGGGCTGGGGCTATGGCTACACCTTC.